This TCR beta chain was recovered during a study of blood T cells in healthy people across ages (dated by TCRdb to about 2015). Regarding the complete study: In model experiments, template switching captured roughly one uniquely barcoded TCR beta cDNA molecule for every two T cells. The study analyzed two additional independent replicas of 1 million unique cDNA reads from the same blood draw for two donors, one aged 18 to 30 and one aged 80 or older. To track age-related changes in TCR beta repertoire diversity, the study relied on deep sequencing normalized with unique cDNA molecular identifiers. The donors were divided into four age groups: young (average approximately 16 years), middle-aged (about 40), aged (about 60) and long-lived (82). Study-wide conclusions, independent of this receptor: Compared with the aged group, the long-lived group had more naive CD4+ T cells, fewer expanded clones and increased TCR diversity, suggesting age selection. Estimates of total diversity based on one million sequenced T cells were regarded as lower bounds and as underestimates. Donor CMV infection status was unknown, potentially confounding age-related changes in expanded clonotypes. Observed TCR beta diversity correlated strongly with the percentage of naive T cells measured by flow cytometry. Observed TCR beta diversity per million T cells fell roughly linearly with age, and a significant reduction was already apparent by age around 44. Bulk unsorted PBMC profiling prevented conclusive comparison of naive and antigen-experienced compartments.

This clonotype was counted between two and nine times. The antigen it recognizes is unknown. Base quality data are lacking; no much larger clone is found one base away. Systemically healthy Caucasian individuals from Russia, over 30 in total and aged about 6 to 100 years, were included as donors. Each donor gave 8 to 10 milliliters of peripheral blood, drawn into EDTA-treated Vacutainer tubes. Ficoll-Paque density-gradient centrifugation was used to isolate PBMCs, with at least 7 million obtained per sample. Trizol reagent was used to extract total RNA from the PBMCs, yielding at least 5 micrograms per sample. The percentages of naive CD45RAhigh/CD27high T cells were determined by flow cytometry on a PBMC aliquot from every donor. CDR1 and CDR2 are drawn from the germline V gene: MRHNA, SNTAGT. V was cut back by 0 bases and J by 8 bases, leaving a gap of 16 bases between them. From its cysteine to its phenylalanine, the CDR3 spans 15 amino acids. Only the CDR3 DNA is retained, 45 bases long and in frame from the first base.

The library came from 5' RACE. The sequencer was an Illumina HiSeq 2500. The second PCR ran for roughly 7 to 11 cycles and used a J-beta primer mix along with a sample-barcoded 5' primer. A template-switch 5' adaptor carrying 12 random nucleotides introduced a unique molecular identifier onto each TCR beta cDNA molecule. Each sample yielded at least 2.5 million CDR3-containing paired-end reads. First-strand cDNA synthesis was performed from all RNA using the Mint cDNA synthesis kit, with priming by a TRBC-specific oligonucleotide. Following uracil-DNA glycosylase treatment, a first 18-cycle PCR with universal primers M1SS and BC2_uni_R was performed on all cDNA. In the original analysis: Normalization of each sample was performed by random selection of 1 million high-quality reads, each carrying a distinct molecular identifier. Instead of being binned into consensus sequences, reads with shared molecular identifiers were discarded. CDR3 identification, clonotype clustering and error correction used MiTCR with a Q25 quality threshold and the strictest error-elimination algorithm. Lower-bound total TCR beta diversity was estimated with a nonparametric unseen species model using Euler transformation. TCRdb reworked the public reads: Q25 trimming with fastp, MiXCR clone assembly, productive beta chains retained. Each CDR3 protein gets just one entry, which takes the most common genes and DNA from the rows behind it. TCRdb's processing, not the authors' own work, is the source of the V and J calls. Counted in this sample were about 780,000 distinct CDR3 sequences; approximately 24% of them appeared once. Roughly 3.1% of the sample goes to the ten largest clones.

These same data were also listed under a study on T cells of mothers and their children. From that second study: Donors were nine systemically healthy Caucasian individuals: three mothers and their six children. cDNA synthesis used all of the extracted RNA, with 1.5 ug of RNA in each 15 ul reaction. In the second PCR, the M1S primer added sample barcodes and 2-4 random nucleotides. More than 9 million TCR beta CDR3 reads were obtained from each mother, and roughly 3 million reads were obtained from each child. TCR recombination output is similarly shaped by thymic selection in related and unrelated pairs, with a minor effect exerted by inherited differences. Normalized repertoire overlap in related mother-child pairs was always slightly higher than in unrelated mother-child pairs, but the difference was never significant. No persistent microchimeric T cell clones were found, with a detection sensitivity of 85 to 100 clones per million clonotypes. To look for features that set related mother-child pairs apart from unrelated individuals, the researchers ran deep NGS to compare the TCR beta repertoires of mothers and children. The mean age was roughly 44 +/- 4 years for the mothers and around 10 +/- 4 years for the children. After adapter ligation with NEBNext reagents, the libraries were sequenced on Illumina HiSeq 2000 with 100+100 nt paired-end reads. To prevent cross-contamination, the mother and child libraries were prepared one month apart and sequenced in separate runs. For each donor, somewhere between roughly 450,000 and 2,000,000 distinct TCR beta clonotypes were identified. Naive TCR beta clonotypes were estimated from low-frequency clonotypes matched to each donor's FACS-determined naive share, without sorting.

Material: blood. In this chain, TRBV6-4 is recombined with TRBJ1-2; no D segment can be confidently identified. This clonotype originated in a boy aged 5-17 years in good health. The bases read TGTGCCAGCAGTGACTCGATTCGTGGGTTAGGCGGCTACACCTTC. This encodes CASSDSIRGLGGYTF.